This T cell receptor (beta chain) stems from a study of regulatory T cells in long-lasting Graves disease. TCR beta libraries were built with iRepertoire HTBI primers and Arm-PCR of CDR3 regions. One entry per CDR3 protein results from TCRdb running MiXCR on the multiplex PCR reads. In the table there are 350,000 to 450,000 distinct CDR3 sequences, over 15% of which are singletons. This clonotype was seen a few times. The time point was: newly diagnosed GD, antithyroid drugs for less than 3 months. PBMC-derived RNA was used for the TCR library. Germline CDR1 LGHNA, CDR2 YNFKEQ. Deletions cut 6 bases from V and 4 bases from J, with 15 bases between. The CDR3 length is 15 residues. These data were also reused for a study on T cells in Graves' hyperthyroidism and ophthalmopathy.

The chain employs TRBV4-2 and TRBJ1-4; D is unresolved. The sequences come from peripheral blood mononuclear cells (PBMCs), collected at new diagnosis, from a patient treated with antithyroid drugs. This clonotype was sampled from a man aged 35-49 years with Graves disease. The CDR3 is CASSPPRVHNEKLFF. CDR3 DNA: TGTGCCAGCAGTCCACCCCGGGTCCATAATGAAAAACTGTTTTTT.